These T cell receptor beta chains were read from a single sample in a study of breast tumors, draining lymph nodes, adjacent tissues. One entry per CDR3 protein results from TCRdb running MiXCR on the multiplex PCR reads. Of 150,000 to 200,000 distinct CDR3 sequences detected, roughly 29% appear once; the ten largest clones hold around 4.4%. Sequencing used axillary lymph node tissue. The receptors were sampled from a female donor with breast cancer. Some clones in this sample may be carry-over from other donors' samples. Each CDR3 is given with its conserved first and last residue. A D gene is named only where the DNA matches it firmly. Clone size appears in some rows only: once, few, many, or a class for an expanded clone.

J gene | clone size | V gene | D gene | CDR3 protein | CDR3 DNA
TRBJ2-7 | many | TRBV19 | . | CASSISSWDAYEQYF | TGTGCCAGTAGTATATCATCCTGGGATGCCTACGAGCAGTACTTC
TRBJ2-1 | many | TRBV25-1 | . | CASSDGPLTYNEQFF | TGTGCCAGCAGTGATGGACCTCTGACCTACAATGAGCAGTTCTTC
TRBJ2-5 | many | TRBV15 | TRBD1 | CATSARQGGQETQYF | TGTGCCACCAGCGCCAGACAGGGTGGGCAAGAGACCCAGTACTTC
TRBJ1-4 | many | TRBV2 | . | CASTGTGEKLFF | TGTGCCAGCACCGGGACGGGTGAAAAACTGTTTTTT
TRBJ2-1 | many | TRBV5-1 | . | CASGQYNEQFF | TGCGCCAGCGGACAGTACAATGAGCAGTTCTTC
TRBJ2-7 | . | TRBV11-2 | TRBD1 | CASSLDGQALREQYF | TGTGCCAGCAGCTTGGATGGACAGGCGCTTCGGGAGCAGTACTTC
TRBJ2-2 | many | TRBV2 | TRBD1 | CASSPGTGVAGELFF | TGTGCCAGCAGTCCCGGGACAGGAGTAGCCGGGGAGCTGTTTTTT
TRBJ1-5 | . | TRBV29-1 | . | CSAGTGAGQPQHF | TGCAGCGCTGGGACCGGGGCCGGTCAGCCCCAGCATTTT
TRBJ1-2 | many | TRBV9 | . | CASSVGGRGYTF | TGTGCCAGCAGCGTAGGGGGAAGAGGCTACACCTTC
TRBJ1-1 | few | TRBV20-1 | . | CSAIGGVAEAFF | TGCAGTGCTATCGGGGGCGTAGCTGAAGCTTTCTTT
TRBJ2-1 | few | TRBV28 | TRBD2 | CASSSGGLAGSEQFF | TGTGCCAGCAGTTCTGGGGGACTAGCGGGTTCTGAGCAGTTCTTC
TRBJ1-5 | many | TRBV19 | . | CASSMLSNQPQHF | TGTGCCAGTAGTATGCTTAGCAATCAGCCCCAGCATTTT
TRBJ1-4 | once | TRBV6-4 | . | CASSPGRTLLASEKLFF | TGTGCCAGCAGTCCCGGTCGGACCCTCCTGGCTAGTGAGAAACTGTTTTTT
TRBJ2-7 | many | TRBV5-1 | TRBD1 | CASSQRPTGGPWPTYEQYF | TGCGCCAGCAGCCAACGCCCGACAGGGGGGCCCTGGCCTACCTACGAGCAGTACTTC
TRBJ2-1 | . | TRBV6-4 | . | CASSERSTWANEQFF | TGTGCCAGCAGTGAGAGGTCTACCTGGGCCAATGAGCAGTTCTTC
TRBJ1-3 | . | TRBV5-5 | . | CASSLGDSNSGNTIYF | TGCGCCAGCAGCTTGGGCGACTCCAACTCTGGAAACACCATATATTTT
TRBJ1-1 | . | TRBV7-6 | . | CASSSLIGGAFF | TGTGCCAGCAGCTCCTTAATAGGGGGAGCTTTCTTT
TRBJ2-1 | many | TRBV24-1 | . | CATGGQAGHEQFF | TGTGCCACCGGGGGGCAGGCCGGGCATGAGCAGTTCTTC
TRBJ2-5 | . | TRBV19 | TRBD1 | CASSPGTGGKETQYF | TGTGCCAGTAGTCCAGGGACAGGGGGTAAGGAGACCCAGTACTTC